This TCR beta chain stems from a study of blood T cell repertoires in COVID-19. Study as a whole: Researchers got acute and convalescent COVID-19 samples from the United States, Italy and Spain.

In terms of age and location, participants ranged from roughly 18 to 89 years and lived in about 25 US areas. Cohorts were determined from participant-reported clinical history. As originally analysed: Using reference gene primer amplification, nucleated cell counts were estimated. The repertoire was sequenced with immunoSEQ multiplex PCR; TCRdb's copy has only in-frame clones and lacks some. V and J calls and clone size are copied from that table; D and trimming were computed from the DNA. The top ten clones hold around 1.8% of a sample with about 250,000 clones, more than 75% of them seen once. J lost 5 bases, V lost 5 bases, and 8 bases had no gene match. This CDR3 has 15 residues. Germline loops: CDR1 SGHRS, CDR2 YFSETQ.

The TCR was taken from a man aged 40-49 years who had recovered from COVID-19. The chain employs TRBV5-1 and TRBJ2-1; 9 positions match TRBD1. The sample comprised PBMCs or T cells enriched from blood (not recorded which). The CDR3 DNA sequence: TGCGCCAGCAGACTGAGGGACAGGGCTAACAATGAGCAGTTCTTC. Protein product: CASRLRDRANNEQFF.